These T cell receptor beta chains were read from a single sample in a study of blood T cells in healthy people across ages. TCRdb fed the 5' RACE reads into MiXCR, producing one record per CDR3 protein. The table shows about 1.8 million distinct CDR3 sequences, with 49% occurring only once. The sequencing input was blood. The receptor source for this set is a woman aged 40 to 50 in good health. CDR3s include the opening cysteine and the closing phenylalanine or tryptophan. The order of the fields is clone size, J gene, D gene, V gene, CDR3 DNA, CDR3 protein. D genes are given only for firm matches. Only part of the rows carry a size: once, few, many, or a class if the clone is expanded.

>NA|TRBJ2-6|TRBD1|TRBV7-9
TGTGCCAGCAGCTCCCCCTCCGGGACAGGGGTCCGGAGGACCAACGTCCTGACTTTC
CASSSPSGTGVRRTNVLTF
>NA|TRBJ2-1|TRBD1|TRBV2
TGTGCCAGCAGCGACTTTCGGACAGGGGAATCCTACAATGAGCAGTTCTTC
CASSDFRTGESYNEQFF
>NA|TRBJ2-3|NA|TRBV19
TGTGCCAGTAGAAGGAGACAGAACGGTGATACGCAGTATTTT
CASRRRQNGDTQYF
>NA|TRBJ2-5|NA|TRBV3-1
TGTGCCAGCAGCCTACCACTAGCTCCCCTGGGAGAGACCCAGTACTTC
CASSLPLAPLGETQYF
>NA|TRBJ2-7|NA|TRBV27
TGTGCCAGCAGTTCGGGTCTATCCTCCGAGCAGTACTTC
CASSSGLSSEQYF
>once|TRBJ2-3|TRBD2|TRBV7-9
TGTGCCAGCAGCCCTACCGGGACTAGCGGGGCAGCGGATACGCAGTATTTT
CASSPTGTSGAADTQYF
>NA|TRBJ2-1|NA|TRBV11-2
TGTGCCAGCAGCCCACAGGGCCTGGGGTACAATGAGCAGTTCTTC
CASSPQGLGYNEQFF
>few|TRBJ1-2|NA|TRBV7-3
TGTGCCAGCAGCGCAGGAGGGTCTGGCTACACCTTC
CASSAGGSGYTF
>NA|TRBJ1-2|NA|TRBV27
TGTGCCAGCAGTTTATACCAGGGCTATGGCTACACCTTC
CASSLYQGYGYTF
>NA|TRBJ2-5|NA|TRBV12-3/TRBV12-4
TGTGCCAGCAGGGACACCCTGGCGGAGACCCAGTACTTC
CASRDTLAETQYF
>few|TRBJ2-1|NA|TRBV28
TGTGCCAGCAGTGATGGGAAAGGGCTTGATGAGCAGTTCTTC
CASSDGKGLDEQFF
>few|TRBJ2-5|TRBD1|TRBV20-1
TGCAGCTTGGGAGCAGAACAGGGGAAGACCCAGTACTTC
CSLGAEQGKTQYF
>NA|TRBJ2-3|NA|TRBV20-1
TGCAGTGCCACGGTCCGGCTCGGCACAGATACGCAGTATTTT
CSATVRLGTDTQYF
>NA|TRBJ2-5|TRBD2|TRBV29-1
TGCAGCTCTGGCGGGGTAGCGGGAGAGACCCAGTACTTC
CSSGGVAGETQYF
>NA|TRBJ2-5|NA|TRBV5-1
TGCGCCAGCAGCCCGCCGGACTTCCAAGAGACCCAGTACTTC
CASSPPDFQETQYF
>NA|TRBJ2-7|NA|TRBV9
TGTGCCAGCAGCGACGGGACGACCTACAATGAGCAGTACTTC
CASSDGTTYNEQYF
>NA|TRBJ1-2|NA|TRBV6-2/TRBV6-3
TGTGCCAGCAGTTACCTGTCGGGGGATTACTATGGCTACACCTTC
CASSYLSGDYYGYTF
>many|TRBJ2-1|NA|TRBV7-3
TGTGCCAGCAGCTTGACCGGGAATGAGCAGTTCTTC
CASSLTGNEQFF
>few|TRBJ2-1|TRBD2|TRBV5-8
TGTGCCAGCAGGCGGGGGGCAGGGTACAATGAGCAGTTCTTC
CASRRGAGYNEQFF
>NA|TRBJ2-1|TRBD1|TRBV5-1
TGCGCCAGCGGAACTACAGGGGGGTTTTACAATGAGCAGTTCTTC
CASGTTGGFYNEQFF
>NA|TRBJ2-2|TRBD1|TRBV6-5
TGTGCCAGCAGTTACCTACGGGGACAGATCAACACCGGGGAGCTGTTTTTT
CASSYLRGQINTGELFF
>NA|TRBJ2-7|NA|TRBV5-1
TGTGCCAGCAGCCTGGGTAGTACCTCCTACGAGCAGTACTTC
CASSLGSTSYEQYF
>NA|TRBJ2-3|NA|TRBV20-1
TGCAGTGCTAGAGATCCGTGGCAGGGCATAGGAATAGATACGCAGTATTTT
CSARDPWQGIGIDTQYF
>NA|TRBJ1-1|NA|TRBV29-1
TGCAGCTCAACCCGCGCAGAGAACACTGAAGCTTTCTTT
CSSTRAENTEAFF
>NA|TRBJ1-3|NA|TRBV7-9
TGTGCCATCCCGGGTGCCTCTGGAAACACCATATATTTT
CAIPGASGNTIYF
>NA|TRBJ2-5|NA|TRBV5-1
TGCGCCAGCAGCTTTATGGACAATACCCAAGAGACCCAGTACTTC
CASSFMDNTQETQYF
>NA|TRBJ1-1|TRBD1|TRBV7-2
TGTGCCAGCAGTTCCGGACAGGGAATATTGAACACTGAAGCTTTCTTT
CASSSGQGILNTEAFF
>few|TRBJ2-1|TRBD1|TRBV7-3
TGTGCCAGCAGCTCGCGACAGGGCTTTGAGCAGTTCTTC
CASSSRQGFEQFF
>few|TRBJ2-3|NA|TRBV28
TGTGCCAGCAGAAACACCCCAGGGGCACTCGCAGATACGCAGTATTTT
CASRNTPGALADTQYF
>few|TRBJ2-5|NA|TRBV4-3
TGCGCCAGCAGCCAAGATGGGAAAGTGGGTCAAGAGACCCAGTACTTC
CASSQDGKVGQETQYF
>NA|TRBJ2-1|NA|TRBV29-1
TGCAGCGTTGTAACAGGGGAGGTGGGAGAGCAGTTCTTC
CSVVTGEVGEQFF